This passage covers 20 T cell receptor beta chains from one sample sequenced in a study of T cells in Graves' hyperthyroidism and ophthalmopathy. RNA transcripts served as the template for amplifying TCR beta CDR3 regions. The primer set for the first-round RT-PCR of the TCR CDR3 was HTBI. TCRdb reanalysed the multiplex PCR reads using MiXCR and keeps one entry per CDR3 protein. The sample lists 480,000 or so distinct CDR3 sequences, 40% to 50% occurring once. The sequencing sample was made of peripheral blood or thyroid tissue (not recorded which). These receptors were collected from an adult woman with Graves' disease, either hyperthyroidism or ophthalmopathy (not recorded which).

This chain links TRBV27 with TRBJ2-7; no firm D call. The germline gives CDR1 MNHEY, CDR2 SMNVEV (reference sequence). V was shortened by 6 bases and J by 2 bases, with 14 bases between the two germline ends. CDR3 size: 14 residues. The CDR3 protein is CASRPQSLTYEQYF. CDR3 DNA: TGTGCCAGCAGACCCCAGAGCTTGACCTACGAGCAGTACTTC.

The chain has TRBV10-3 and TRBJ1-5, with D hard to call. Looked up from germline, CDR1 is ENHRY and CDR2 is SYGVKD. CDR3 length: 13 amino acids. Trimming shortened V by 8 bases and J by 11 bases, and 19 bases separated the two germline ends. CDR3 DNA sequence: TGTGCCATCGGACGTTCCAGCCAAGAGACCCAGCATTTT. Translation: CAIGRSSQETQHF.

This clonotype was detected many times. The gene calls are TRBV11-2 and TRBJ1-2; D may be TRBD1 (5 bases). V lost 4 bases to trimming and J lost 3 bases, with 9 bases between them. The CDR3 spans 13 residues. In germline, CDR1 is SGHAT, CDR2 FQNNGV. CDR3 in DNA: TGTGCCAGCAGCTCCGGGGCTTACTATGGCTACACCTTC. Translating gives CASSSGAYYGYTF. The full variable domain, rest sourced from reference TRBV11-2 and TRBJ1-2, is EAGVAQSPRYKIIEKRQSVAFWCNPISGHATLYWYQQILGQGPKLLIQFQNNGVVDDSQLPKDRFSAERLKGVDSTLKIQPAKLEDSAVYLCASSSGAYYGYTFGSGTRLTVV.

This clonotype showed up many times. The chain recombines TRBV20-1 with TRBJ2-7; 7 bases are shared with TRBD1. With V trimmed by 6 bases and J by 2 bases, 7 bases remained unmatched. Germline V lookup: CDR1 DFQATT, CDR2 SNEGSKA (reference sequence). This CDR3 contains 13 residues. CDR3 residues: CSAIRQGTYEQYF. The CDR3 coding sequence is TGCAGTGCCATCAGACAGGGAACCTACGAGCAGTACTTC.

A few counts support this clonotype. DNA for the CDR3: TGCGCCAGCAGCACGGCGACTAGCGGCCCCTACGAGCAGTACTTC. Its protein product is CASSTATSGPYEQYF. V gene TRBV5-1 combines with J gene TRBJ2-7, with 9 bases identical to TRBD2. Trimming removed 4 bases from V and 2 bases from J; junction bases left unmatched: 7. Germline V gene data show CDR1 as SGHRS and CDR2 as YFSETQ. The CDR3 spans 15 residues.

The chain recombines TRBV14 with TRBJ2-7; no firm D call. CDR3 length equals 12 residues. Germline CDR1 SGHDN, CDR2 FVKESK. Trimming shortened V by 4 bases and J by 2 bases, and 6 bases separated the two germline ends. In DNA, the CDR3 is TGTGCCAGCAGCCCGTCCCCCTACGAGCAGTACTTC. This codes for CASSPSPYEQYF.

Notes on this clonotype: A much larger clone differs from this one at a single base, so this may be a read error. The CDR3, as DNA: TGTGCCAGCAGTGAATTCCCTAATTCACCCCTCCACTTT. This encodes CASSEFPNSPLHF. The V gene is TRBV25-1, the J gene TRBJ1-6; D gene uncertain. Germline values: CDR1 MGHDK, CDR2 SYGVNS. The CDR3 is 13 amino acids. V dropped 1 base and J dropped 6 bases, with 4 bases sitting between them.

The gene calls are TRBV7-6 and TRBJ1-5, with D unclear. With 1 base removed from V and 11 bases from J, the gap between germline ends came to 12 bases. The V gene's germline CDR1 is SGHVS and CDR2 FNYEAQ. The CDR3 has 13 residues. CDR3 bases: TGTGCCAGCAGCTTAGAGGCTTCCCAGACCCAGCATTTT. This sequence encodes CASSLEASQTQHF.

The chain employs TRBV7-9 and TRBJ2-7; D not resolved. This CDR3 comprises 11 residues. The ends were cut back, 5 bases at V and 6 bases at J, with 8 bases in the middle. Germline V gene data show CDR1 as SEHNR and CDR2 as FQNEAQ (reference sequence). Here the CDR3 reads CASSLRFEQYF. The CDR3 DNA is TGTGCCAGCAGCCTGCGGTTCGAGCAGTACTTC.

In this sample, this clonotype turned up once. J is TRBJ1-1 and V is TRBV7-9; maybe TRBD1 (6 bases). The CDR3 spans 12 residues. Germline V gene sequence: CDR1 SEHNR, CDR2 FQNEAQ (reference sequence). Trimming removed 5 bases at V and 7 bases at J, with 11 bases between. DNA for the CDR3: TGTGCCAGCAGCGCCGGACAGCTTGAAGCTTTCTTT. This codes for CASSAGQLEAFF.

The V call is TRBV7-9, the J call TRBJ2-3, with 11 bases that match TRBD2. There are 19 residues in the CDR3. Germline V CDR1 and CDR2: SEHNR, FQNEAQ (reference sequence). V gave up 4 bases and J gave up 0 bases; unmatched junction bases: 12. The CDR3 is CASSSPSGRTLTSTDTQYF. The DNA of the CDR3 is TGTGCCAGCAGCTCCCCTAGCGGGAGGACCCTAACTAGCACAGATACGCAGTATTTT.

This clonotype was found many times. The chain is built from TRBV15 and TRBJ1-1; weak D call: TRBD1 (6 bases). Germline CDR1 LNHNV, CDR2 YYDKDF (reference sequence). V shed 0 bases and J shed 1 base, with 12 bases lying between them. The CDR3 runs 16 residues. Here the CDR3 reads CATSRDQGTTNTEAFF. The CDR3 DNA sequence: TGTGCCACCAGCAGAGATCAAGGGACAACGAACACTGAAGCTTTCTTT.

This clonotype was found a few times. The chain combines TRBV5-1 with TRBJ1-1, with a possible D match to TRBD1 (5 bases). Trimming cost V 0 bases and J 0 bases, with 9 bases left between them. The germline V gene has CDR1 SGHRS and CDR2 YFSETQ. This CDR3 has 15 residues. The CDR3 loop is CASSLDQGVNTEAFF. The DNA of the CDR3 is TGCGCCAGCAGCTTGGATCAGGGTGTGAACACTGAAGCTTTCTTT.

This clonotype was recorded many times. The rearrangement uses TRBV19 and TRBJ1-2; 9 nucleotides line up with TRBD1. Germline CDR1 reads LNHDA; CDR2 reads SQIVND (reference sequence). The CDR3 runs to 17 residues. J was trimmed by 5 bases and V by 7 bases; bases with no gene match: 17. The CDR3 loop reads CASTFSGTGSLAYGYTF. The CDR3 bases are TGTGCCAGTACCTTCTCCGGGACAGGGAGCTTGGCTTATGGCTACACCTTC.

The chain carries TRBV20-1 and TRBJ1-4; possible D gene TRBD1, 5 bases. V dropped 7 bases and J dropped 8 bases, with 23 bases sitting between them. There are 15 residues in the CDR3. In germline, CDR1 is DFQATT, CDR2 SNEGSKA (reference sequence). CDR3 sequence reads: CSVNRDPQWREKLFF. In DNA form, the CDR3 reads TGCAGTGTCAACCGGGACCCTCAGTGGCGGGAAAAACTGTTTTTT.

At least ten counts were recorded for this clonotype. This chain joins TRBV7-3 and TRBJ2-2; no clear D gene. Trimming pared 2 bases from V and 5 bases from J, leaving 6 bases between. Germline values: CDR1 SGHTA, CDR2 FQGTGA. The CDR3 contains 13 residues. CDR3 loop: CASSLSKTGELFF. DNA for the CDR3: TGTGCCAGCAGCTTATCCAAGACCGGGGAGCTGTTTTTT.

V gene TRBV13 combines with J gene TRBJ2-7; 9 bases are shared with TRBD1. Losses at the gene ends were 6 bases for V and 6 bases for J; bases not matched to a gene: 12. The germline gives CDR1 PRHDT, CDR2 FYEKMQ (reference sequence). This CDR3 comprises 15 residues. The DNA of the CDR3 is TGTGCCAGCAGGCCAACATTCTCGACAGGGGGCGAGCAGTACTTC. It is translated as CASRPTFSTGGEQYF.

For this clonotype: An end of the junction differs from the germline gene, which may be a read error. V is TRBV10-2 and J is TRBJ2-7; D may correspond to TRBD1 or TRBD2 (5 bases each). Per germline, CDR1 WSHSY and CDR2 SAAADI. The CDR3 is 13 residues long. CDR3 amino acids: CASSNSRDGRQYF. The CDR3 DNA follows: TGTGCCAGCAGTAACTCCCGGGACGGAAGGCAGTACTTC.

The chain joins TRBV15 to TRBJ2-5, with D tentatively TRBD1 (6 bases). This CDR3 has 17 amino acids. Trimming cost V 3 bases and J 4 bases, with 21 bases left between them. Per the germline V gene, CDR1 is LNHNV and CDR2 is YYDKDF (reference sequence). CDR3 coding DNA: TGTGCCACCAGCAGCGTAAGGCAGGGGAGCGGCTCAGAGACCCAGTACTTC. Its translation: CATSSVRQGSGSETQYF. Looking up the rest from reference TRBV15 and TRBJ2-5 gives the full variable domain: DAMVIQNPRYQVTQFGKPVTLSCSQTLNHNVMYWYQQKSSQAPKLLFHYYDKDFNNEADTPDNFQSRRPNTSFCFLDIRSPGLGDTAMYLCATSSVRQGSGSETQYFGPGTRLLVL.

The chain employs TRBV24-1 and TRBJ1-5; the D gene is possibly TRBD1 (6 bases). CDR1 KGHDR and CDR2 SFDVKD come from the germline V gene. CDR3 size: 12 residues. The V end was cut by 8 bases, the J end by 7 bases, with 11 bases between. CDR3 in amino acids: CATMAGGQPQHF. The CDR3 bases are TGTGCCACCATGGCGGGGGGCCAGCCCCAGCATTTT.